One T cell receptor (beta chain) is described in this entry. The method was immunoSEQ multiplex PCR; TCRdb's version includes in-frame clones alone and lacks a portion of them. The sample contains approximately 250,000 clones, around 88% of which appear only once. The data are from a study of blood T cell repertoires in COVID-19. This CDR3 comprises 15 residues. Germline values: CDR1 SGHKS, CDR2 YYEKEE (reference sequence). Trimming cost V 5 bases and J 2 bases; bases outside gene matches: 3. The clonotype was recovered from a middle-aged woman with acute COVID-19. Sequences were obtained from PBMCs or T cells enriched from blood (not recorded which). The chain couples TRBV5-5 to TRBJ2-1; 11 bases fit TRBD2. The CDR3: CASRRLAGTYNEQFF. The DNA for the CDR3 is TGTGCCAGCAGACGACTAGCGGGAACCTACAATGAGCAGTTCTTC.